Listed below are T cell receptor beta chains from one sample, sequenced in a study of blood T cell repertoires in COVID-19. Using immunoSEQ multiplex PCR, the repertoire was profiled, and TCRdb retains in-frame clones only, with some absent. The table shows 350,000 to 450,000 clones, with 85% occurring only once. The specimen sequenced was peripheral blood. These receptors all come from a woman between 18 and 29 years old with acute or convalescent COVID-19. Both conserved end residues are part of each CDR3. A D gene is named only where the DNA matches it firmly. Only part of the rows carry a size: once, few, many, or a class if the clone is expanded.

d_gene,v_gene,j_gene,abundance,CDR3nt,CDR3aa
TRBD1,TRBV5-5,TRBJ2-7,NA,TGTGCCAGCAGCCCGACAGGGGTCGAGCAGTACTTC,CASSPTGVEQYF
NA,TRBV2,TRBJ1-4,NA,TGTGCCAGCAGTGACTACCAACAGGGTATTGATGAAAAACTGTTTTTT,CASSDYQQGIDEKLFF
NA,TRBV4-1,TRBJ1-1,NA,TGCGCCAGCAGCCAAGAAACAGGGAACACTGAAGCTTTCTTT,CASSQETGNTEAFF
NA,TRBV6-5,TRBJ1-5,NA,TGTGCCAGCAGCCGCCTTTTAGGGGATCAGCCCCAGCATTTT,CASSRLLGDQPQHF
TRBD1,TRBV29-1,TRBJ2-1,NA,TGCAGCGTTTTACCCGGGACAGGGGGCTACAATGAGCAGTTCTTC,CSVLPGTGGYNEQFF
NA,TRBV5-6,TRBJ2-3,once,TGTGCCAGCAGCTTGGGGCAGGGTTATTTCACAGATACGCAGTATTTT,CASSLGQGYFTDTQYF
NA,TRBV10-1,TRBJ1-3,few,TGCGCCAGCAGTTCGAGCTCTGGAAACACCATATATTTT,CASSSSSGNTIYF
TRBD2,TRBV6-1,TRBJ2-7,NA,TGTGCCAGCAGTGAAGCGGGGTGGGGGGGCGAGCAGTACTTC,CASSEAGWGGEQYF
NA,TRBV10-3,TRBJ2-1,NA,TGTGCCATCCTTGGGGACACAAGCTCCTACAATGAGCAGTTCTTC,CAILGDTSSYNEQFF
TRBD1,TRBV9,TRBJ1-1,NA,TGTGCCAGCGGGACAGGGCAAGGGTTAGGGAACACTGAAGCTTTCTTT,CASGTGQGLGNTEAFF
NA,TRBV20-1,TRBJ1-5,NA,TGCAGTGCTAGTAGGCAGGAAGTAAATCAGCCCCAGCATTTT,CSASRQEVNQPQHF
TRBD1,TRBV5-1,TRBJ1-2,once,TGCGCCAGCAGCCCCGGGACAGGAAAAAGCTATGGCTACACCTTC,CASSPGTGKSYGYTF
NA,TRBV19,TRBJ1-3,NA,TGTGCCAGTAACCCTGGGCCCGGAAACACCATATATTTT,CASNPGPGNTIYF
NA,TRBV3-1/TRBV3-2,TRBJ2-5,NA,TGTGCCAGCAGTTTACAGGGCCAAGAGACCCAGTACTTC,CASSLQGQETQYF
NA,TRBV12-5,TRBJ1-3,NA,TGTGCTAGTGGTTTGGCAGGTAGTATCGGCTCTGGAAACACCATATATTTT,CASGLAGSIGSGNTIYF
TRBD2,TRBV10-1,TRBJ2-3,NA,TGCGCCAGCAGCGGGACTAGCGGGGTAGATACGCAGTATTTT,CASSGTSGVDTQYF
TRBD1,TRBV25-1,TRBJ1-2,NA,TGTGCCAGCAGTGAGACAGGGAACTATGGCTACACCTTC,CASSETGNYGYTF
TRBD1,TRBV28,TRBJ1-5,NA,TGTGCCAGCAGTTTATGGCGCAGGGGGTACAATCAGCCCCAGCATTTT,CASSLWRRGYNQPQHF
TRBD2,TRBV5-1,TRBJ2-1,NA,TGCGCCAGCAGCCTGACACTAGCGGGAGGGCCAAATGAGCAGTTCTTC,CASSLTLAGGPNEQFF
TRBD1,TRBV7-9,TRBJ1-6,once,TGTGCCAGCAGCCCCATGACAGGGGGCGGTTCACCCCTCCACTTT,CASSPMTGGGSPLHF
NA,TRBV7-2,TRBJ1-4,NA,TGTGCCAGCAGCTTATGGCGGGGAGAGGGCACTAATGGAAAACTGTTTTTT,CASSLWRGEGTNGKLFF
TRBD1,TRBV27,TRBJ1-5,NA,TGTGCCAGCAGTCCTGGAGGGACAGGGCATCAGCCCCAGCATTTT,CASSPGGTGHQPQHF
TRBD1,TRBV3-1/TRBV3-2,TRBJ2-5,NA,TGTGCCAGCAGCCCGATGGGCAGGGGGCTATTGGAGACCCAGTACTTC,CASSPMGRGLLETQYF
TRBD2,TRBV9,TRBJ2-7,NA,TGTGCCAGCAGCACATCCGGGGGGGGTTACCTCTCCTACGAGCAGTACTTC,CASSTSGGGYLSYEQYF
NA,TRBV28,TRBJ1-1,few,TGTGCCAGCAGTTTCAGCGGACAGAAAGCTTTCTTT,CASSFSGQKAFF
NA,TRBV3-1/TRBV3-2,TRBJ1-5,NA,TGTGCCAGCAGCCCCACAGCAGAGCAACCCCAGCATTTT,CASSPTAEQPQHF
NA,TRBV19,TRBJ2-7,once,TGTGCCAGTAGTACCCTTAATCCCTACGAGCAGTACTTC,CASSTLNPYEQYF
TRBD1,TRBV27,TRBJ2-5,NA,TGTGCCAGCAGTTTCCGGACAGGCCAAGAGACCCAGTACTTC,CASSFRTGQETQYF
TRBD1,TRBV2,TRBJ1-3,few,TGTGCCAGCAGTGAAGGACAGGGGCGAGTAGCCATATATTTT,CASSEGQGRVAIYF